This T cell receptor beta chain was recorded in a study of radiotherapy plus CTLA-4 blockade in lung cancer. Profiled with immunoSEQ multiplex PCR; TCRdb holds only in-frame clones, not every one. The data contain more than 90,000 clones, almost 90% of them singletons. The sample in question was peripheral blood, obtained from a patient treated with radiotherapy plus ipilimumab. The TCR comes from a human donor with non-small cell lung cancer that progressed on radiotherapy plus ipilimumab.

Written as DNA, the CDR3 is TGTGCCTGGAGGTACTCCGGGACAGGGGCTTCGGCCCAGTACTTC. This sequence encodes CAWRYSGTGASAQYF. The V gene is TRBV30, the J gene TRBJ2-5, with 10 bases lining up with TRBD1. This CDR3 is built from 15 residues. The junction had 13 bases not matched to a gene; V was cut back by 3 bases and J by 9 bases. Germline V CDR1 and CDR2: GTSNPN, SVGIG (reference sequence).